Each of the 2 T cell receptor beta chains below was sequenced from the same sample in a study of cytomegalovirus exposure and HLA in healthy donors. With 60 Vbeta and 13 Jbeta primers, the PCR was carried out. Generated by immunoSEQ multiplex PCR, the TCRdb table keeps only in-frame clones and is missing some. The sample holds about 120,000 clones; 65% to 80% are singletons and the top ten take approximately 5.5%. Sequenced input: PBMCs. These receptors were collected from a man between 18 and 35 years old in good health and CMV-seropositive.

Concerning this clone: The same CDR3 can be traced to other DNA sequences in this sample. V and J are TRBV4-1 and TRBJ1-1, with D possibly matching TRBD1 (5 bases). Trimming pared 2 bases from V and 8 bases from J, leaving 15 bases between. Germline CDR1 MGHRA, CDR2 YSYEKL. The CDR3 sequence is 14 residues long. The CDR3 region has the DNA TGCGCCAGCAGCCAACGCAGGGTAATCACCGAAGCTTTCTTT. Amino acids: CASSQRRVITEAFF.

The CDR3 spells CASSIGQGHYEQYF. The CDR3 coding sequence is TGTGCCAGTAGTATAGGACAGGGACACTACGAGCAGTACTTC. This chain links TRBV19 with TRBJ2-7; TRBD1 aligns across 7 bases. J gave up 3 bases and V 1 base, and 3 bases lay outside the gene matches. This CDR3 has 14 residues. CDR1 LNHDA and CDR2 SQIVND come from the germline V gene (reference sequence).